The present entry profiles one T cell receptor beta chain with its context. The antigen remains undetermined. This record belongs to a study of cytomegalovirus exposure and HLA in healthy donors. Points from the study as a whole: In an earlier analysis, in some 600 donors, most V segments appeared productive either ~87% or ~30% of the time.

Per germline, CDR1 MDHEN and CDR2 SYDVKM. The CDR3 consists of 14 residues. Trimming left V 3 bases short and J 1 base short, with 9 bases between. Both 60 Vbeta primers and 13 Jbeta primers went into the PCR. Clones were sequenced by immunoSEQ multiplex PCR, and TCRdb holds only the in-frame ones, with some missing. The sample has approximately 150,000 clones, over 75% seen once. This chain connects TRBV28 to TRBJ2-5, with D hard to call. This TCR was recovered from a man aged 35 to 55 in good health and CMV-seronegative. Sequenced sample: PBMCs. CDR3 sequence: CASSFSQSQETQYF. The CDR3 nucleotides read TGTGCCAGCAGTTTTTCACAGAGCCAAGAGACCCAGTACTTC. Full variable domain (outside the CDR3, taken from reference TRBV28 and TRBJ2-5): DVKVTQSSRYLVKRTGEKVFLECVQDMDHENMFWYRQDPGLGLRLIYFSYDVKMKEKGDIPEGYSVSREKKERFSLILESASTNQTSMYLCASSFSQSQETQYFGPGTRLLVL.